This T cell receptor beta chain was identified during a study of response to subunit inactivated influenza vaccine. This clonotype was counted a few times. The antigen remains unidentified. This CDR3 region has 11 residues. V gave up 4 bases and J gave up 5 bases, with 8 bases separating them. Germline CDR1 is DFQATT and CDR2 is SNEGSKA (reference sequence). Whole-study findings and limits: A suggestion made by the authors is that each seasonal influenza vaccination recruits few new T cells.

TCRdb processed the RT-PCR reads anew with MiXCR; each CDR3 protein has one entry. In the table there are 500,000 to 650,000 distinct CDR3 sequences, 7.5% to 8.5% of which are singletons. The sequenced sample was PBMCs from blood, obtained around 25 months after vaccination. This chain joins TRBV20-1 and TRBJ1-1; D might be TRBD1 (6 bases). The receptor's source is a man aged 50-75 years who received an inactivated influenza vaccine. This CDR3 is CSAKRGTEAFF. CDR3 nucleotide sequence: TGCAGTGCTAAGAGGGGGACTGAAGCTTTCTTT.